Below are 32 T cell receptor beta chains sequenced from a single sample in a study of identical twins. TCRdb called the 5' RACE reads again in MiXCR, with one record for every CDR3 protein. The table has 400,000 to 500,000 distinct CDR3 sequences, about 18% seen once. The sample consisted of naive T cells sorted from blood. The receptors here all came from a man between 50 and 59 years old in good health.

V usage is TRBV20-1 and J usage is TRBJ1-6, with no clear D. CDR1 and CDR2 from the germline V gene are DFQATT and SNEGSKA (reference sequence). This CDR3 comprises 13 residues. V was shortened by 3 bases and J by 5 bases, with 8 bases between the two germline ends. CDR3 sequence: CSARGLDNSPLHF. In DNA, the CDR3 is TGCAGTGCTAGGGGCCTGGATAATTCACCCCTCCACTTT.

The chain uses TRBV27 and TRBJ2-1; 12 nucleotides agree with TRBD2. The CDR3 loop spans 13 amino acids. Trimming at V came to 11 bases and at J to 9 bases, leaving 8 bases not matched to a gene. Germline CDR1 reads MNHEY; CDR2 reads SMNVEV (reference sequence). The CDR3 loop is CASRLAGAGEQFF. As DNA, the CDR3 is TGTGCCTCTAGACTAGCGGGGGCAGGTGAGCAGTTCTTC.

The chain joins TRBV28 to TRBJ2-1; D is perhaps TRBD1 (6 bases). This CDR3 has 12 amino acids. The germline gives CDR1 MDHEN, CDR2 SYDVKM. Between the trimmed V and J ends, which lost 2 bases and 10 bases, there was a span of 9 bases. Here the CDR3 DNA reads TGTGCCAGCAGTTTACCACAGGGAGAGCAGTTCTTC. It is translated as CASSLPQGEQFF.

V usage is TRBV12-3 or TRBV12-4 and J usage is TRBJ2-1; TRBD1 might be the D (6 bases). There are 15 residues in the CDR3. V lost 5 bases and J 8 bases, leaving 19 bases between the germline ends. CDR3 amino acids: CASSPLGAGMDEQFF. The CDR3 nucleotides are TGTGCCAGCAGTCCACTGGGGGCCGGGATGGATGAGCAGTTCTTC.

This clonotype was detected ten times or more. The chain combines TRBV19 with TRBJ2-5; D possibly matches TRBD1 or TRBD2 (5 bases each). V lost 0 bases to trimming and J lost 6 bases, with 11 bases between them. CDR1 is LNHDA and CDR2 is SQIVND in the germline V gene (reference sequence). The CDR3 length is 14 residues. The CDR3 DNA follows: TGTGCCAGTAGTATAGATCACAGGAGGAAGACCCAGTACTTC. Translation: CASSIDHRRKTQYF. The full variable domain, with the rest looked up from reference TRBV19 and TRBJ2-5, is DGGITQSPKYLFRKEGQNVTLSCEQNLNHDAMYWYRQDPGQGLRLIYYSQIVNDFQKGDIAEGYSVSREKKESFPLTVTSAQKNPTAFYLCASSIDHRRKTQYFGPGTRLLVL.

The CDR3, as DNA: TGCAGTGCTCCGGGACTAGCGGGAGATGGAGATACGCAGTATTTT. Translated: CSAPGLAGDGDTQYF. The chain has TRBV20-1 and TRBJ2-3, with 14 bases aligning to TRBD2. CDR1 and CDR2 from the germline V gene are DFQATT and SNEGSKA (reference sequence). The CDR3 is 15 amino acids. With V trimmed by 5 bases and J by 5 bases, 6 bases remained unmatched.

This clonotype was recorded many times. This rearrangement joins TRBV6-5 to TRBJ2-7; possibly TRBD1 for D (6 bases). Trimming removed 6 bases at V and 9 bases at J, with 15 bases between. CDR1 and CDR2 (germline): MNHEY, SVGAGI. The CDR3 is 12 amino acids. The CDR3 DNA reads TGTGCCAGCAGCCTCGGGACAATCCCGCAGTACTTC. Protein product: CASSLGTIPQYF.

This clonotype was picked up a small number of times. The chain uses TRBV5-5 and TRBJ2-5; 10 bases align to TRBD1. V lost 4 bases, J lost 5 bases, and 5 bases stayed unmatched. Per the germline V gene, CDR1 is SGHKS and CDR2 is YYEKEE (reference sequence). This CDR3 region has 14 residues. CDR3 in amino acids: CASSRQGAHETQYF. The CDR3 DNA is TGTGCCAGCAGCCGACAGGGGGCCCATGAGACCCAGTACTTC.

CDR3 nucleotides: TGTGCCAGCAGCTCCAACTCCTATAATTCACCCCTCCACTTT. This gives the protein CASSSNSYNSPLHF. The chain has TRBV12-3 or TRBV12-4 and TRBJ1-6; D gene ambiguous. The V end was cut by 6 bases, the J end by 0 bases, with 6 bases between. This CDR3 comprises 14 residues.

The chain recombines TRBV28 with TRBJ2-5, with 8 bases lining up with TRBD2. Trimming removed 8 bases from V and 1 base from J; junction bases left unmatched: 18. The CDR3 has 18 residues. The germline V gene encodes CDR1 MDHEN and CDR2 SYDVKM. The CDR3 spells CASGYSGNARSPQETQYF. As DNA, the CDR3 is TGTGCCAGCGGGTATAGCGGGAATGCGCGAAGTCCCCAAGAGACCCAGTACTTC.

This CDR3 is CASSRQLDTQYF. DNA for the CDR3: TGTGCCAGCAGCCGTCAACTGGATACGCAGTATTTT. V gene TRBV4-2 combines with J gene TRBJ2-3; no firm D call. CDR1 and CDR2 from the germline V gene are LGHNA and YNFKEQ. Trimming cost V 4 bases and J 6 bases, with 8 bases left between them. The CDR3 spans 12 residues.

This clonotype was recorded a few times. The chain has TRBV29-1 and TRBJ2-7; the D gene could be TRBD1 or TRBD2 (5 bases each). V lost 3 bases, J lost 3 bases, and 18 bases lay in between. The CDR3 is 15 residues long. Germline V gives CDR1 SQVTM, CDR2 ANQGSEA. The CDR3 is CSVEVRAQESYEQYF. As DNA, the CDR3 is TGCAGCGTTGAGGTGAGGGCACAGGAGAGCTACGAGCAGTACTTC.

This clonotype has only a few counts. The rearrangement joins TRBV5-5 to TRBJ2-5; weak D call: TRBD1 (7 bases). This CDR3 comprises 15 residues. Germline V gene lookup returns CDR1 SGHKS and CDR2 YYEKEE (reference sequence). With 0 bases removed from V and 5 bases from J, the gap between germline ends came to 14 bases. CDR3: CASSLAGGISETQYF. In DNA form, the CDR3 reads TGTGCCAGCAGCTTGGCAGGGGGGATTTCGGAGACCCAGTACTTC.

Many counts were recorded for this clonotype. The chain links TRBV7-2 to TRBJ1-1; 7 bases align to TRBD1. This CDR3 contains 12 residues. V gave up 1 base and J gave up 11 bases; unmatched junction bases: 4. Per the germline V gene, CDR1 is SGHTA and CDR2 is FQGNSA. CDR3 region: CASSLVGQVAFF. Here the CDR3 DNA reads TGTGCCAGCAGCTTAGTCGGACAGGTGGCTTTCTTT. Looking up the rest from reference TRBV7-2 and TRBJ1-1 gives the full variable domain: GAGVSQSPSNKVTEKGKDVELRCDPISGHTALYWYRQSLGQGLEFLIYFQGNSAPDKSGLPSDRFSAERTGGSVSTLTIQRTQQEDSAVYLCASSLVGQVAFFGQGTRLTVV.

This clonotype was found a few times. This chain joins TRBV29-1 and TRBJ2-7; 14 bases match TRBD2. Germline V gene data show CDR1 as SQVTM and CDR2 as ANQGSEA. The length of the CDR3 is 13 residues. J was trimmed by 6 bases and V by 6 bases; bases with no gene match: 4. The CDR3 coding sequence is TGCAGCGTCCGCGGACTAGCGGGAGGCGAGCAGTACTTC. This codes for CSVRGLAGGEQYF.

The chain joins TRBV20-1 to TRBJ2-3, with D hard to call. Trimming took off 3 bases at V and 3 bases at J, with 16 bases between the two ends. Per the germline V gene, CDR1 is DFQATT and CDR2 is SNEGSKA (reference sequence). This CDR3 has 15 residues. The CDR3 DNA follows: TGCAGTGCTAGGGCGCGAGGAAAACAGACAGATACGCAGTATTTT. Amino acid sequence: CSARARGKQTDTQYF.

J is TRBJ1-6 and V is TRBV11-2; TRBD1 is a possible D gene (5 bases). The V and J ends lost 4 bases and 5 bases respectively, with 12 bases between them. The CDR3 spans 15 residues. CDR1 and CDR2 (germline): SGHAT, FQNNGV. The CDR3 loop is CASSSTAGDNSPLHF. CDR3 in DNA: TGTGCCAGCAGCTCGACTGCGGGGGATAATTCACCCCTCCACTTT.

The chain recombines TRBV20-1 with TRBJ2-3; 8 nucleotides agree with TRBD2. With 4 bases clipped from V and 1 base from J, the junction kept 7 bases outside the gene matches. Germline CDR1 reads DFQATT; CDR2 reads SNEGSKA (reference sequence). This CDR3 spans 15 amino acids. The CDR3 sequence: CSAKLFGGGTDTQYF. The DNA of the CDR3 is TGCAGTGCTAAACTATTCGGGGGGGGCACAGATACGCAGTATTTT.

The V and J genes are TRBV10-3 and TRBJ2-3, with 9 bases identical to TRBD2. The ends lost 0 bases at V and 5 bases at J; junction bases unmatched: 12. The CDR3 is made up of 18 amino acids. Germline CDR1 reads ENHRY; CDR2 reads SYGVKD. The CDR3 sequence is CAISESSLAGFVRDTQYF. The CDR3 bases are TGTGCCATCAGTGAGTCTTCTCTAGCGGGATTTGTGAGAGATACGCAGTATTTT.

This clonotype was detected only a few times. This sequence joins TRBV5-5 and TRBJ1-2, with 8 positions matching TRBD1. Germline loops: CDR1 SGHKS, CDR2 YYEKEE (reference sequence). Trimming took 0 bases from V and 4 from J; bases not matched to a gene: 2. The CDR3 covers 14 residues. The CDR3 coding sequence is TGTGCCAGCAGCTTGGCTACAGGGGGCTATGGCTACACCTTC. Its translation: CASSLATGGYGYTF.

This clonotype was counted many times. This chain joins TRBV19 and TRBJ1-5; TRBD1 aligns across 7 bases. The CDR3 is 18 residues long. CDR1 is LNHDA, CDR2 SQIVND, per germline (reference sequence). V lost 5 bases, J lost 1 base, and 14 bases stayed unmatched. CDR3 nucleotides: TGTGCCAGTAGTGCCCACTGGGACAGCCCGGAAAGCAATCAGCCCCAGCATTTT. Amino acid sequence: CASSAHWDSPESNQPQHF.

This clonotype showed up many times. The chain couples TRBV15 to TRBJ1-1; TRBD1 matches 7 bases. V dropped 3 bases and J dropped 5; count of bases not matched to a gene: 6. The CDR3 sequence is 14 residues long. Per the germline V gene, CDR1 is LNHNV and CDR2 is YYDKDF (reference sequence). CDR3 nucleotide sequence: TGTGCCACCAGCAGTGACAGGGAGGGAACTGAAGCTTTCTTT. This translates into CATSSDREGTEAFF.

The chain links TRBV12-3 or TRBV12-4 to TRBJ2-2; D unresolved. V was shortened by 6 bases and J by 4 bases, with 6 bases between the two germline ends. The CDR3 is 12 residues long. CDR3 in amino acids: CASRRITGELFF. CDR3 nucleotides: TGTGCCAGCAGGCGGATCACCGGGGAGCTGTTTTTT.

This clonotype has a count of ten or more. The J gene is TRBJ2-1, the V gene TRBV7-6; unclear D gene. V lost 1 base and J 6 bases, leaving 7 bases between the germline ends. This CDR3 is 13 amino acids long. Per the germline V gene, CDR1 is SGHVS and CDR2 is FNYEAQ. Here the CDR3 reads CASSLGWRNEQFF. The CDR3 DNA is TGTGCCAGCAGCTTAGGCTGGCGCAATGAGCAGTTCTTC.

The chain recombines TRBV15 with TRBJ2-2; 7 positions agree with TRBD2. This CDR3 is 15 amino acids long. The germline CDR1 and CDR2 sequences are LNHNV and YYDKDF (reference sequence). Losses at the gene ends were 6 bases for V and 4 bases for J; bases not matched to a gene: 8. The CDR3 region is CATRERGLPTGELFF. The CDR3 DNA sequence: TGTGCCACCAGAGAGCGGGGACTACCCACCGGGGAGCTGTTTTTT.

The V call is TRBV4-1, the J call TRBJ1-6; weak D call: TRBD1 (6 bases). The CDR3 consists of 15 residues. The germline V gene has CDR1 MGHRA and CDR2 YSYEKL. Between the trimmed V and J ends, which lost 4 bases and 8 bases, there was a span of 15 bases. Here the CDR3 reads CASSRATGRDSPLHF. As DNA, the CDR3 is TGCGCCAGCAGCCGAGCTACAGGGCGGGATTCACCCCTCCACTTT.

This clonotype has at least ten counts. The V and J genes are TRBV18 and TRBJ2-3; D remains unclear. V was clipped by 4 bases and J by 1 base, with 6 bases between them. Germline V gene lookup returns CDR1 KGHSH and CDR2 LQKENI. The CDR3 is made up of 13 amino acids. The CDR3 region has the DNA TGTGCCAGCTCACGCCCGGGCACAGATACGCAGTATTTT. Translation gives CASSRPGTDTQYF. Full variable domain (remainder filled in from reference TRBV18 and TRBJ2-3): NAGVMQNPRHLVRRRGQEARLRCSPMKGHSHVYWYRQLPEEGLKFMVYLQKENIIDESGMPKERFSAEFPKEGPSILRIQQVVRGDSAAYFCASSRPGTDTQYFGPGTRLTVL.

The J gene is TRBJ1-5, the V gene TRBV15, with D possibly matching TRBD1 (6 bases). Trimming removed 6 bases from V and 1 base from J, with 13 bases in between. The germline V gene encodes CDR1 LNHNV and CDR2 YYDKDF (reference sequence). This CDR3 has 15 amino acids. CDR3 DNA sequence: TGTGCCACCAGTGTAAAGGGGGACAGCAATCAGCCCCAGCATTTT. It encodes CATSVKGDSNQPQHF.

The chain joins TRBV4-1 to TRBJ1-1; D unclear. The CDR3 has 14 residues. Germline V gene lookup returns CDR1 MGHRA and CDR2 YSYEKL. Trimming took 1 base from V and 3 from J, leaving 9 bases between them. CDR3 sequence (DNA): TGCGCCAGCAGCCAAGTTACACCGGACACTGAAGCTTTCTTT. Protein: CASSQVTPDTEAFF.

V gene TRBV29-1 combines with J gene TRBJ1-5; tentative D call: TRBD1 (6 bases). The CDR3 length is 12 residues. The V gene lost 7 bases and the J gene lost 5 bases, with 12 bases spanning the gap. Germline loops: CDR1 SQVTM, CDR2 ANQGSEA. CDR3 in amino acids: CSAGGGDQPQHF. The CDR3 DNA is TGCAGCGCGGGGGGGGGCGATCAGCCCCAGCATTTT.

This clonotype occurred many times. The CDR3 coding sequence is TGTGCCAGCAGCTCTCCACCTAGCGGGAGCTACGAGCAGTACTTC. Its protein is CASSSPPSGSYEQYF. This chain connects TRBV7-2 to TRBJ2-7, with TRBD2 matching 10 bases. J gave up 3 bases and V 4 bases, and 6 bases lay outside the gene matches. The germline V gene encodes CDR1 SGHTA and CDR2 FQGNSA. CDR3 length: 15 residues.

The chain's CDR3 is CASSEALGGLNTGELFF. CDR3 DNA: TGTGCCAGCAGTGAAGCGCTAGGAGGACTAAACACCGGGGAGCTGTTTTTT. The V call is TRBV6-1, the J call TRBJ2-2; possible D gene TRBD2, 6 bases. V was trimmed by 0 bases and J by 2 bases, leaving 13 bases between them. Germline CDR1 reads MNHNS; CDR2 reads SASEGT. The CDR3 is made up of 17 amino acids.